The TCR beta chain described here comes from a study of cytomegalovirus exposure and HLA in healthy donors. Details on this clone: As yet, its antigen is unknown.

Donors were nominally healthy when sampled, though unrecorded immune exposures were likely. The PCR ran on 60 Vbeta and 13 Jbeta primers. The data were produced by immunoSEQ multiplex PCR, yet TCRdb's version contains in-frame clones alone and is incomplete. Among roughly 200,000 clones, 60% to 85% were seen once, and the ten largest hold roughly 3%. The study's findings and limits: After further analysis at a later stage, 16,951 TCR beta sequences were associated with HLA alleles at 0.05 false discovery rate.

The TCR was taken from a male donor in good health and CMV-seronegative. The specimen was PBMCs.

The DNA of the CDR3 is TGCAGCGTTAAAAAGTCGGTGAACACTGAAGCTTTCTTT. This sequence encodes CSVKKSVNTEAFF. The V call is TRBV29-1, the J call TRBJ1-1; D is unclear. Germline V gene data show CDR1 as SQVTM and CDR2 as ANQGSEA. This CDR3 contains 13 residues. Trimming cost V 5 bases and J 0 bases, with 10 bases left between them.